This T cell receptor beta chain was profiled in a study of early T cells in non-severe SARS-CoV-2 infection (dated by TCRdb to about 2021). Background for the entire study: Because TCR sequencing relied on bulk RNA taken from unsorted whole blood, pairing of alpha and beta chains was not possible.

Reading the germline V gene gives CDR1 SQVTM and CDR2 ANQGSEA. V is pared back by 6 bases and J by 3 bases, with 13 bases lying between the germline termini. The CDR3 runs 13 amino acids, cysteine and phenylalanine included. Only CDR3 DNA remains: 39 bases, in frame from the first base. The library came from 5' RACE. Sequencing relied on a NextSeq 500. The TCR library protocol attached unique molecular identifiers to individual cDNA molecules to correct for sequencing error and PCR bias. Sequencing covered both TCR alpha and beta chains, and within each sample the abundances of alpha and beta sequences were tightly co-correlated. The study's own analysis went as follows. Decombinator V4 was used to annotate TCR sequences for V gene, J gene and CDR3. TCRs were defined as expanded if a significant change between any two time points was detected under a Poisson model with p below 0.0001. TCR abundances were normalised to the total number of TCRs sequenced in each sample and reported as counts per million. MAIT TCRs were defined by TRAV1-2 paired with TRAJ12, TRAJ20 or TRAJ33, and iNKT TCRs by TRAV10 paired with TRAJ18. VDJdb, accessed 1 November 2021, was searched for CMV, EBV and SARS-CoV-2 annotated TCRs, with TCRs annotated for multiple antigens excluded. TCRdb reprocessed the public reads (quality trimming at Q25 with fastp, clone calling with MiXCR) and kept in-frame beta chains. Under each unique CDR3 protein, matching rows form one entry showing the most common genes and DNA. The authors' filters were not applied to this entry. This sample is represented by about 26,000 distinct CDR3 sequences; roughly 4.4% of them were singletons. The top ten clonotypes cover 9.5% to 12% of the sample.

At least ten counts were recorded for this clonotype. The specificity of this receptor is unknown. Base qualities are not provided; no much larger clone lies one nucleotide away. This was a case-control study nested in a cohort of healthcare workers in London, UK, who had nasopharyngeal swab PCR tests and blood samples taken every week. Healthcare workers were recruited between 23 and 31 March 2020, during the week of the UK lockdown, and were followed weekly for up to about 15 weeks. Study-level results and caveats: VDJdb matching was skewed toward anti-spike CD8 responses and likely underestimated virus-specific expansions by missing private and CD4 specificities.

Sequencing used whole blood. The sequence links TRBV29-1 to TRBJ2-3; TRBD1 could be the D gene, as 6 bases match. The sequence derives from an adult who was a healthcare worker with PCR-confirmed SARS-CoV-2 infection or an uninfected control (not recorded which). The bases are TGCAGCGTGGGGGCAGGTCAGACAGATACGCAGTATTTT. This yields the protein CSVGAGQTDTQYF.